This T cell receptor beta chain was observed in a study of blood T cell repertoires in COVID-19. Looking at the study overall: COVID-19 samples from acute and convalescent phases originated in the United States, Italy and Spain. Nucleic acid was either cDNA or gDNA, and it came from T cells, B-cell-depleted T cells, or PBMCs.

Germline V lookup: CDR1 GTSNPN, CDR2 SVGIG (reference sequence). This CDR3 has 14 residues. J gave up 8 bases and V 4 bases, and 9 bases lay outside the gene matches. Followed longitudinally, the Seattle patients had been enrolled during active infection. In the source study's methods: Scientists estimated how many nucleated cells there were by amplifying reference gene primers. Assay: immunoSEQ multiplex PCR; the TCRdb copy retains only in-frame clones and omits some. V, J and clone size reflect that table, while D and trimming were determined from the DNA. There are about 260,000 clones in the sample; about 87% occur only once, and 10% lies in the top ten.

Material: peripheral blood. The chain combines TRBV30 with TRBJ1-4, with TRBD1 matching 8 bases. The TCR comes from a woman aged 65 to 85 with COVID-19, enrolled during active disease. CDR3 in amino acids: CAWTTGVVWEKLFF. CDR3 DNA: TGTGCCTGGACGACAGGGGTCGTTTGGGAAAAACTGTTTTTT.